This passage covers 7 T cell receptor beta chains from one sample sequenced in a study of T cell repertoires in cytomegalovirus infection. TCRdb re-called the reads with MiXCR, one entry per CDR3 protein. In the table there are about 830,000 distinct CDR3 sequences, 32% of which are singletons. These TCRs' antigens remain unknown. Sample: cultured CD8+ T cells from PBMCs, taken from culture after CMV antigen stimulation. These TCRs come from a human donor in good health (CMV status not recorded). Some clones in this sample may be carry-over from other donors' samples.

Only a few counts were recorded for this clonotype. The rearrangement uses TRBV9 and TRBJ1-1; D gene ambiguous. Trimming cost V 5 bases and J 1 base, with 9 bases left between them. Germline V CDR1 and CDR2: SGDLS, YYNGEE. The CDR3 is 13 amino acids. CDR3 sequence: CASRFGRNTEAFF. The CDR3 DNA sequence: TGTGCCAGCAGGTTCGGCAGGAACACTGAAGCTTTCTTT.

This clonotype showed up just a few times. V is TRBV7-4 and J is TRBJ2-7; 10 bases match TRBD1. The germline CDR1 and CDR2 sequences are SGHVT and SQSDAQ. Unmatched junction bases numbered 8, after V lost 3 bases and J lost 0 bases. The CDR3 has 17 amino acids. The CDR3 DNA follows: TGTGCCAGCAGCTTTGGGGACAGGGGACCCACCTCCTACGAGCAGTACGTC. This encodes CASSFGDRGPTSYEQYV.

The chain joins TRBV7-9 to TRBJ2-7; D tentatively reads TRBD1 or TRBD2 (5 bases each). The CDR3 extends over 17 amino acids. Germline CDR1 is SEHNR and CDR2 is FQNEAQ (reference sequence). Trimming removed 4 bases at V and 0 bases at J, with 19 bases between. CDR3 in DNA: TGTGCCAGCAGCTCAATGGTGTGGGACGAGAACTCCTACGAGCAGTACTTC. This encodes CASSSMVWDENSYEQYF. Drawing the rest from reference TRBV7-9 and TRBJ2-7, the complete variable domain is DTGVSQNPRHKITKRGQNVTFRCDPISEHNRLYWYRQTLGQGPEFLTYFQNEAQLEKSRLLSDRFSAERPKGSFSTLEIQRTEQGDSAMYLCASSSMVWDENSYEQYFGPGTRLTVT.

Comments on this clonotype: With a much larger clone just one base away, this may be a read error. The V gene is TRBV27, the J gene TRBJ1-6; tentatively, D is TRBD1 (6 bases). The CDR3 has 18 amino acids. From germline, CDR1 is MNHEY and CDR2 SMNVEV (reference sequence). With 6 bases removed from V and 8 bases from J, the gap between germline ends came to 26 bases. CDR3: CASRSNTLSGGWDSPLHF. As DNA, the CDR3 is TGTGCCAGCAGGTCGAATACCCTCAGCGGGGGCTGGGATTCACCCCTCCACTTT.

The rearrangement joins TRBV7-9 to TRBJ2-3, with D tentatively TRBD2 (6 bases). V was clipped by 1 base and J by 6 bases, with 14 bases between them. This CDR3 region has 15 residues. CDR1 is SEHNR and CDR2 is FQNEAQ in the germline V gene (reference sequence). The CDR3 loop reads CASSLEGLQSDTQYF. The CDR3, as DNA: TGTGCCAGCAGCTTAGAGGGACTCCAATCGGATACGCAGTATTTT.

This clonotype showed up many times. The chain links TRBV7-6 to TRBJ2-5; no firm D call. Germline V gives CDR1 SGHVS, CDR2 FNYEAQ. This CDR3 spans 14 amino acids. V lost 5 bases and J lost 1, with 11 bases in between. This CDR3 reads CASSPRLGQETQYF. The CDR3 nucleotides are TGTGCCAGCAGCCCAAGGTTGGGCCAAGAGACCCAGTACTTC.

This clonotype was counted only a few times. This chain connects TRBV7-9 to TRBJ1-2; D uncertain. Per germline, CDR1 SEHNR and CDR2 FQNEAQ (reference sequence). V was shortened by 1 base and J by 8 bases, with 11 bases between the two germline ends. This CDR3 is built from 13 residues. CDR3 in amino acids: CASSLGVPEGYTF. The CDR3 DNA reads TGTGCCAGCAGCTTAGGAGTCCCGGAAGGCTACACCTTC.